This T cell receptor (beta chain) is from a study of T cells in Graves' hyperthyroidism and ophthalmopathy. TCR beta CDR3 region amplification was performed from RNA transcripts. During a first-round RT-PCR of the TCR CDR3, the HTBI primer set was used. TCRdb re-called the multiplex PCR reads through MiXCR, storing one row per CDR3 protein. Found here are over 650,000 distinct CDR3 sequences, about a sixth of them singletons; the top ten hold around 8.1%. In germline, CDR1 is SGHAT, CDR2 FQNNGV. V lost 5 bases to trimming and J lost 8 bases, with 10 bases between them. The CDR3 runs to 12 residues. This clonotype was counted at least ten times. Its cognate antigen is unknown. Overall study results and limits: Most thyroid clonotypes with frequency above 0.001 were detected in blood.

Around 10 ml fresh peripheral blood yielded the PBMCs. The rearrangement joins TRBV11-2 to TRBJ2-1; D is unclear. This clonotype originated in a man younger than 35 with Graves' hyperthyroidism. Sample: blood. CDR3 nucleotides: TGTGCCAGCAGCCCGGCTGGCGATGAGCAGTTCTTC. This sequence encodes CASSPAGDEQFF.